The next 5 T cell receptor beta chains were all read from a single sample in a study of blood T cell repertoires in COVID-19. Method: immunoSEQ multiplex PCR; TCRdb's copy keeps in-frame clones and lacks some. The sample yields 310,000 or so clones, around nine tenths seen once. The specimen sequenced was PBMCs or T cells enriched from blood (not recorded which). These TCRs come from a middle-aged woman who had recovered from COVID-19.

About this clone: Other DNA sequences within the sample encode an identical CDR3. This sequence joins TRBV4-3 and TRBJ1-1; 7 bases align to TRBD1. Trimming took 1 base from V and 0 from J; bases not matched to a gene: 2. The CDR3 runs 15 residues. Germline V gene sequence: CDR1 LGHNA, CDR2 YSLEER. CDR3 protein: CASSQGGQMNTEAFF. The CDR3 bases are TGCGCCAGCAGCCAAGGGGGACAGATGAACACTGAAGCTTTCTTT.

The J gene is TRBJ2-3, the V gene TRBV7-8; 10 bases map to TRBD2. The CDR3 consists of 15 residues. J was trimmed by 7 bases and V by 4 bases; bases with no gene match: 8. From germline, CDR1 is SGHVS and CDR2 FQNEAQ. The CDR3 DNA reads TGTGCCAGCAGCTCTCCTACTAGCGGGGTAAATACGCAGTATTTT. Encoded protein: CASSSPTSGVNTQYF.

The V and J genes are TRBV11-2 and TRBJ2-2, with 8 bases fitting TRBD2. V shed 2 bases, J shed 5 bases, and the junction held 7 bases outside the gene matches. Looked up from germline, CDR1 is SGHAT and CDR2 is FQNNGV. The CDR3 runs to 16 residues. The chain's CDR3 is CASSLLIAGRTGELFF. DNA of the CDR3: TGTGCCAGCAGCTTATTGATAGCGGGACGTACCGGGGAGCTGTTTTTT.

This clone showed up just once. This chain links TRBV5-6 with TRBJ1-2; no clear D. V lost 0 bases and J lost 6, with 9 bases in between. CDR1 and CDR2 from the germline V gene are SGHDT and YYEEEE. The CDR3 is 13 residues long. This CDR3 is CASSLDPGNGYTF. The CDR3 nucleotides are TGTGCCAGCAGCTTGGATCCGGGGAATGGCTACACCTTC.

The gene calls are TRBV18 and TRBJ1-1; TRBD1 agrees at 8 bases. The CDR3 spans 14 residues. The V gene end was trimmed by 2 bases and the J gene end by 4 bases; junction bases not matched to a gene: 3. CDR1 KGHSH and CDR2 LQKENI come from the germline V gene. CDR3 sequence (DNA): TGTGCCAGCTCACCAACCACAGGGGGCACTGAAGCTTTCTTT. This sequence encodes CASSPTTGGTEAFF.